This T cell receptor beta chain was obtained from a study of T cell changes during pregnancy in multiple sclerosis. TCRdb's copy holds only in-frame clones and misses some; the assay was immunoSEQ multiplex PCR. In the table there are roughly 58,000 clones, more than 90% of which are singletons. The CDR3 sequence is 17 residues long. CDR1 is SGHVS, CDR2 FQNEAQ, per germline. V was shortened by 4 bases and J by 3 bases, with 22 bases between the two germline ends. The V call is TRBV7-8, the J call TRBJ2-7; no definite D call. The origin of this receptor is a female donor with multiple sclerosis, enrolled in a pregnancy study. Sequences were derived from CD8+ T cells from peripheral blood mononuclear cells, sampled before pregnancy. For the CDR3, the DNA is TGTGCCAGCAGCTCCCGCGGCGGCAGTAGAACTTTCTACGAGCAGTACTTC. This encodes CASSSRGGSRTFYEQYF.